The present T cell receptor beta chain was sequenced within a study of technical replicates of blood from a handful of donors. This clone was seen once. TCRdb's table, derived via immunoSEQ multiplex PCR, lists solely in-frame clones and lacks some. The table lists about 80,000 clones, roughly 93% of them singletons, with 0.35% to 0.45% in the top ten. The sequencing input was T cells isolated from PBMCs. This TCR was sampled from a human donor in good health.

CDR3 loop: CASSDPAGVLDTQYF. The CDR3 nucleotides read TGTGCCAGCAGTGACCCAGCGGGAGTACTAGATACGCAGTATTTT. The chain joins TRBV2 to TRBJ2-3; 8 bases agree with TRBD2. The CDR3 has 15 amino acids. With V trimmed by 3 bases and J by 5 bases, 7 bases remained unmatched. Germline V gene sequence: CDR1 SNHLY, CDR2 FYNNEI.